This is a list of T cell receptor beta chains from one sample in a study of shared clonotypes between healthy human individuals. The protocol was immunoSEQ multiplex PCR, while the TCRdb copy is restricted to in-frame clones and leaves out a portion. The profile shows a few million clones, 85% to 95% of them singletons. Specimen: naive CD4+ T cells from PBMCs. The receptors here all came from a man aged 18 to 35 in good health. Some clones in this sample may be carry-over from other donors' samples. The CDR3 runs from the conserved cysteine through the conserved F or W. The order of the fields is J gene, D gene, V gene, clone size, CDR3 protein, CDR3 DNA. D genes are given only for firm matches. Clone size appears in some rows only: once, few, many, or a class for an expanded clone.

J gene: TRBJ2-5; D gene: TRBD2; V gene: TRBV25-1; clone size: NA; CDR3 protein: CASSDLGRGETQYF; CDR3 DNA: TGTGCCAGCAGTGATCTAGGGAGGGGAGAGACCCAGTACTTC
J gene: TRBJ2-1; D gene: TRBD1; V gene: TRBV15; clone size: NA; CDR3 protein: CATSARQGAAPRGHEQFF; CDR3 DNA: TGTGCCACCAGCGCACGGCAGGGGGCCGCCCCCCGTGGTCATGAGCAGTTCTTC
J gene: TRBJ2-5; D gene: TRBD1; V gene: TRBV6-5; clone size: NA; CDR3 protein: CASSYSWDRQETQYF; CDR3 DNA: TGTGCCAGCAGTTACTCCTGGGACAGACAAGAGACCCAGTACTTC
J gene: TRBJ2-1; D gene: NA; V gene: TRBV4-1; clone size: NA; CDR3 protein: CASSSKGGNEQFF; CDR3 DNA: TGCGCCAGCAGCTCGAAAGGGGGAAATGAGCAGTTCTTC
J gene: TRBJ1-6; D gene: NA; V gene: TRBV4-1; clone size: NA; CDR3 protein: CASSQDPTLPLHF; CDR3 DNA: TGCGCCAGCAGCCAAGACCCGACCTTACCCCTCCACTTT
J gene: TRBJ1-5; D gene: NA; V gene: TRBV11-2; clone size: NA; CDR3 protein: CASSLAGGNQPQHF; CDR3 DNA: TGTGCCAGCAGCTTGGCGGGAGGCAATCAGCCCCAGCATTTT
J gene: TRBJ2-2; D gene: TRBD2; V gene: TRBV4-2; clone size: NA; CDR3 protein: CASSPGDAGAGELFF; CDR3 DNA: TGTGCCAGCAGCCCGGGGGATGCGGGAGCCGGGGAGCTGTTTTTT
J gene: TRBJ2-7; D gene: NA; V gene: TRBV9; clone size: NA; CDR3 protein: CASSVSHVVGIHSYEQYF; CDR3 DNA: TGTGCCAGCAGCGTCTCCCATGTCGTAGGAATTCATTCCTACGAGCAGTACTTC
J gene: TRBJ1-2; D gene: NA; V gene: TRBV9; clone size: NA; CDR3 protein: CASSVGMGPYGYTF; CDR3 DNA: TGTGCCAGCAGCGTCGGTATGGGACCCTATGGCTACACCTTC
J gene: TRBJ2-1; D gene: NA; V gene: TRBV27; clone size: NA; CDR3 protein: CASSPGRTATGGNEQFF; CDR3 DNA: TGTGCCAGCAGTCCGGGCAGGACAGCCACTGGGGGCAATGAGCAGTTCTTC
J gene: TRBJ2-1; D gene: NA; V gene: TRBV9; clone size: NA; CDR3 protein: CASSVGQNHNEQFF; CDR3 DNA: TGTGCCAGCAGCGTAGGACAGAATCACAATGAGCAGTTCTTC
J gene: TRBJ2-1; D gene: NA; V gene: TRBV25-1; clone size: NA; CDR3 protein: CASSLRLTAWSEQFF; CDR3 DNA: TGTGCCAGCAGTCTGCGTTTGACCGCCTGGAGTGAGCAGTTCTTC
J gene: TRBJ2-5; D gene: NA; V gene: TRBV4-2; clone size: NA; CDR3 protein: CASAPWTVGGETQYF; CDR3 DNA: TGTGCCAGCGCCCCCTGGACCGTGGGCGGGGAGACCCAGTACTTC
J gene: TRBJ2-2; D gene: NA; V gene: TRBV29-1; clone size: NA; CDR3 protein: CSVDHRDTGELFF; CDR3 DNA: TGCAGCGTCGACCACAGGGACACCGGGGAGCTGTTTTTT
J gene: TRBJ1-2; D gene: NA; V gene: TRBV6-5; clone size: NA; CDR3 protein: CASSYSGSGLYGYTF; CDR3 DNA: TGTGCCAGCAGTTACTCGGGCAGCGGCCTCTATGGCTACACCTTC
J gene: TRBJ1-2; D gene: TRBD1; V gene: TRBV7-9; clone size: NA; CDR3 protein: CASSLSQQGSNYGYTF; CDR3 DNA: TGTGCCAGCAGCCTAAGTCAACAGGGGAGTAACTATGGCTACACCTTC
J gene: TRBJ2-7; D gene: NA; V gene: TRBV13; clone size: NA; CDR3 protein: CASSPRGQGRYEQYF; CDR3 DNA: TGTGCCAGCAGCCCCCGTGGGCAGGGGAGGTACGAGCAGTACTTC
J gene: TRBJ1-5; D gene: NA; V gene: TRBV13; clone size: NA; CDR3 protein: CASSLSGTSGGQPQHF; CDR3 DNA: TGTGCCAGCAGCTTATCAGGGACGTCTGGGGGTCAGCCCCAGCATTTT
J gene: TRBJ2-7; D gene: TRBD2; V gene: TRBV11-2; clone size: NA; CDR3 protein: CASTKLASVSEQYF; CDR3 DNA: TGTGCCAGCACCAAACTAGCGTCCGTGAGCGAGCAGTACTTC
J gene: TRBJ1-1; D gene: NA; V gene: TRBV27; clone size: NA; CDR3 protein: CASSTVGGTEAFF; CDR3 DNA: TGTGCCAGCAGCACAGTGGGGGGCACTGAAGCTTTCTTT
J gene: TRBJ2-2; D gene: TRBD1; V gene: TRBV5-1; clone size: NA; CDR3 protein: CASSSQGQGAGGELFF; CDR3 DNA: TGCGCCAGCAGCTCCCAGGGACAGGGGGCCGGCGGGGAGCTGTTTTTT
J gene: TRBJ2-3; D gene: TRBD2; V gene: TRBV30; clone size: NA; CDR3 protein: CAWSVGLAGVGTQYF; CDR3 DNA: TGTGCCTGGAGTGTAGGACTAGCGGGAGTGGGTACGCAGTATTTT
J gene: TRBJ2-2; D gene: NA; V gene: TRBV4-2; clone size: NA; CDR3 protein: CASSRVFGGKNTGELFF; CDR3 DNA: TGTGCCAGCAGCCGGGTTTTCGGCGGCAAGAACACCGGGGAGCTGTTTTTT
J gene: TRBJ2-3; D gene: TRBD1; V gene: TRBV5-1; clone size: NA; CDR3 protein: CASSPVQGADTQYF; CDR3 DNA: TGCGCCAGCAGCCCGGTCCAGGGGGCAGATACGCAGTATTTT
J gene: TRBJ1-1; D gene: NA; V gene: TRBV19; clone size: NA; CDR3 protein: CASRVAVNTEAFF; CDR3 DNA: TGTGCCAGTAGGGTGGCAGTGAACACTGAAGCTTTCTTT
J gene: TRBJ1-1; D gene: TRBD1; V gene: TRBV28; clone size: once; CDR3 protein: CASSQGAGGTFEAFF; CDR3 DNA: TGTGCCAGCAGTCAGGGGGCAGGGGGGACCTTTGAAGCTTTCTTT
J gene: TRBJ2-1; D gene: NA; V gene: TRBV28; clone size: NA; CDR3 protein: CASSSTAYNEQFF; CDR3 DNA: TGTGCCAGCAGTTCGACTGCCTACAATGAGCAGTTCTTC
J gene: TRBJ2-7; D gene: NA; V gene: TRBV18; clone size: NA; CDR3 protein: CASSGGTYEQYF; CDR3 DNA: TGTGCCAGCTCCGGGGGCACCTACGAGCAGTACTTC
J gene: TRBJ2-7; D gene: TRBD1; V gene: TRBV28; clone size: NA; CDR3 protein: CASSDRVGQASYEQYF; CDR3 DNA: TGTGCCAGCAGTGATAGAGTCGGACAGGCTTCCTACGAGCAGTACTTC
J gene: TRBJ1-2; D gene: TRBD1; V gene: TRBV5-4; clone size: NA; CDR3 protein: CASSNDRVSYGYTF; CDR3 DNA: TGTGCCAGCAGCAACGACAGGGTTTCCTATGGCTACACCTTC
J gene: TRBJ1-2; D gene: TRBD1; V gene: TRBV4-3; clone size: NA; CDR3 protein: CASSRDRGRSYGYTF; CDR3 DNA: TGCGCCAGCAGCCGGGACAGGGGGCGCAGTTATGGCTACACCTTC
J gene: TRBJ2-7; D gene: NA; V gene: TRBV19; clone size: NA; CDR3 protein: CASSILVGQSSYEQYF; CDR3 DNA: TGTGCCAGTAGTATTTTGGTAGGGCAGAGCTCCTACGAGCAGTACTTC
J gene: TRBJ2-5; D gene: TRBD2; V gene: TRBV9; clone size: NA; CDR3 protein: CASSVDSGRGETQYF; CDR3 DNA: TGTGCCAGCAGCGTAGATAGCGGGAGAGGGGAGACCCAGTACTTC
J gene: TRBJ2-7; D gene: NA; V gene: TRBV30; clone size: NA; CDR3 protein: CAWSVLPGGYYEQYF; CDR3 DNA: TGTGCCTGGAGTGTCCTCCCGGGTGGGTATTACGAGCAGTACTTC
J gene: TRBJ2-5; D gene: TRBD2; V gene: TRBV11-3; clone size: NA; CDR3 protein: CASSRGFGGRGETQYF; CDR3 DNA: TGTGCCAGCAGCCGAGGCTTCGGCGGGAGGGGTGAGACCCAGTACTTC
J gene: TRBJ1-5; D gene: NA; V gene: TRBV5-1; clone size: NA; CDR3 protein: CASSWSGAPNQPQHF; CDR3 DNA: TGCGCCAGCAGCTGGTCAGGGGCCCCCAATCAGCCCCAGCATTTT
J gene: TRBJ2-7; D gene: TRBD1; V gene: TRBV27; clone size: NA; CDR3 protein: CASSLGQGVTYEQYF; CDR3 DNA: TGTGCCAGCAGTTTAGGACAGGGGGTTACCTACGAGCAGTACTTC
J gene: TRBJ1-1; D gene: NA; V gene: TRBV5-1; clone size: NA; CDR3 protein: CASSLDARVEYTEAFF; CDR3 DNA: TGCGCCAGCAGCTTGGATGCCAGGGTGGAGTACACTGAAGCTTTCTTT
J gene: TRBJ1-6; D gene: NA; V gene: TRBV7-2; clone size: NA; CDR3 protein: CASSLSGFNSPLHF; CDR3 DNA: TGTGCCAGCAGCTTATCAGGGTTTAATTCACCCCTCCACTTT
J gene: TRBJ2-7; D gene: TRBD1; V gene: TRBV5-1; clone size: NA; CDR3 protein: CASSLAPPGQGDEQYF; CDR3 DNA: TGCGCCAGCAGCTTGGCCCCCCCGGGACAGGGAGACGAGCAGTACTTC
J gene: TRBJ1-1; D gene: NA; V gene: TRBV28; clone size: NA; CDR3 protein: CATDTGTEAFF; CDR3 DNA: TGTGCCACCGATACCGGGACTGAAGCTTTCTTT
J gene: TRBJ1-1; D gene: NA; V gene: TRBV29-1; clone size: NA; CDR3 protein: CSVAGAVSEAFF; CDR3 DNA: TGCAGCGTTGCGGGGGCTGTCTCTGAAGCTTTCTTT
J gene: TRBJ1-1; D gene: NA; V gene: TRBV6-6; clone size: NA; CDR3 protein: CASSYNPARNTEAFF; CDR3 DNA: TGTGCCAGCAGTTACAATCCCGCACGGAACACTGAAGCTTTCTTT
J gene: TRBJ1-4; D gene: NA; V gene: TRBV28; clone size: once; CDR3 protein: CASSPGTSNEKLFF; CDR3 DNA: TGTGCCAGCAGTCCCGGGACGTCCAATGAAAAACTGTTTTTT
J gene: TRBJ2-7; D gene: NA; V gene: TRBV28; clone size: NA; CDR3 protein: CASVYRGGEQYF; CDR3 DNA: TGTGCCAGCGTATATAGGGGCGGGGAGCAGTACTTC
J gene: TRBJ1-2; D gene: NA; V gene: TRBV9; clone size: NA; CDR3 protein: CASSPTIRGADGYTF; CDR3 DNA: TGTGCCAGCAGCCCCACCATTAGGGGGGCCGATGGCTACACCTTC
J gene: TRBJ2-7; D gene: NA; V gene: TRBV10-3; clone size: NA; CDR3 protein: CAIGVDEQYF; CDR3 DNA: TGTGCCATCGGGGTTGACGAGCAGTACTTC
J gene: TRBJ2-1; D gene: NA; V gene: TRBV5-1; clone size: NA; CDR3 protein: CASSPAGLPNEQFF; CDR3 DNA: TGCGCCAGCAGCCCCGCGGGACTGCCTAATGAGCAGTTCTTC
J gene: TRBJ1-1; D gene: TRBD1; V gene: TRBV18; clone size: NA; CDR3 protein: CASSPFRTGMNTEAFF; CDR3 DNA: TGTGCCAGCTCACCTTTTCGGACAGGGATGAACACTGAAGCTTTCTTT
J gene: TRBJ2-1; D gene: NA; V gene: TRBV28; clone size: NA; CDR3 protein: CAGGSVYNEQFF; CDR3 DNA: TGTGCCGGGGGTAGCGTCTACAATGAGCAGTTCTTC
J gene: TRBJ2-2; D gene: NA; V gene: TRBV5-1; clone size: NA; CDR3 protein: CASSYSGVFTGELFF; CDR3 DNA: TGCGCCAGCAGCTATTCAGGCGTTTTCACCGGGGAGCTGTTTTTT
J gene: TRBJ2-5; D gene: NA; V gene: TRBV4-2; clone size: NA; CDR3 protein: CASSHAGNQETQYF; CDR3 DNA: TGTGCCAGCAGCCACGCAGGAAACCAAGAGACCCAGTACTTC
J gene: TRBJ2-1; D gene: NA; V gene: TRBV7-2; clone size: once; CDR3 protein: CASSLLRLVRNEQFF; CDR3 DNA: TGTGCCAGCAGCCTCCTCAGGCTCGTTAGGAATGAGCAGTTCTTC
J gene: TRBJ2-7; D gene: NA; V gene: TRBV14; clone size: NA; CDR3 protein: CASSSGDSYEQYF; CDR3 DNA: TGTGCCAGCAGCTCGGGTGACTCCTACGAGCAGTACTTC
J gene: TRBJ2-1; D gene: NA; V gene: TRBV5-1; clone size: NA; CDR3 protein: CASSPSSYNEQFF; CDR3 DNA: TGCGCCAGCAGCCCTTCCTCCTACAATGAGCAGTTCTTC
J gene: TRBJ1-2; D gene: TRBD1; V gene: TRBV18; clone size: NA; CDR3 protein: CASSPKLRDRGDYGYTF; CDR3 DNA: TGTGCCAGCTCACCAAAGCTCCGGGACAGGGGGGACTATGGCTACACCTTC
J gene: TRBJ2-5; D gene: TRBD2; V gene: TRBV10-1; clone size: NA; CDR3 protein: CASSESGGRGKETQYF; CDR3 DNA: TGCGCCAGCAGTGAGTCGGGCGGGAGAGGGAAGGAGACCCAGTACTTC